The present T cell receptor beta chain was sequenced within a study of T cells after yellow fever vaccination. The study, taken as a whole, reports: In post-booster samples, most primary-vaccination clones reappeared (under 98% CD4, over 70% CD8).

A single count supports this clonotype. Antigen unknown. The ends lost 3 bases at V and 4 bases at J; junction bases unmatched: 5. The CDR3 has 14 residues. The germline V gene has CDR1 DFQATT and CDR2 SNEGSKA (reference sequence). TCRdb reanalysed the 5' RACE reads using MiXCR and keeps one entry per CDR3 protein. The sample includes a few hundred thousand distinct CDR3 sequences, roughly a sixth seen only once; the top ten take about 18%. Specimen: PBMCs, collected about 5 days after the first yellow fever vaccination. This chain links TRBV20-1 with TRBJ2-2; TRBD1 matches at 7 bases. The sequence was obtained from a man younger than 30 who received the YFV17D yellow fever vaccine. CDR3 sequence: CSASERGLTGELFF. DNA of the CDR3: TGCAGTGCTAGCGAAAGGGGGCTCACCGGGGAGCTGTTTTTT.